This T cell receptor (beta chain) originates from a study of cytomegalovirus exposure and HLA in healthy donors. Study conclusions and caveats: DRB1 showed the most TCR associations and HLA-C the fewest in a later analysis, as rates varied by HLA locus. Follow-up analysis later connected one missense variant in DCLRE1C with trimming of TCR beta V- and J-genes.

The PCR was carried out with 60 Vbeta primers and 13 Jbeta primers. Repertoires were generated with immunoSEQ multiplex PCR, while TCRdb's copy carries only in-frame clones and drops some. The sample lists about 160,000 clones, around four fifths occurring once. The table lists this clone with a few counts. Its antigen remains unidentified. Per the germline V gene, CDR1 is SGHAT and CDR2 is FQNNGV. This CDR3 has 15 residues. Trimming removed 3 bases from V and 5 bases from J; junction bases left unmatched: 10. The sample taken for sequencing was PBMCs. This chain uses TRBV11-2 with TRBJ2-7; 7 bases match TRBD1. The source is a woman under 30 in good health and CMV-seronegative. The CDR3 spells CASSFLGQGVNEQYF. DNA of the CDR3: TGTGCCAGCAGCTTTCTCGGGCAGGGGGTAAACGAGCAGTACTTC.